The clone carrying this T cell receptor beta chain showed up just once. The antigen remains undetermined. Germline V lookup: CDR1 SGHKS, CDR2 YYEKEE (reference sequence). V lost 2 bases, J lost 1 base, and 8 bases lay in between. The CDR3 is 14 amino acids. The data belong to a study of shared clonotypes between healthy human individuals. Study summary: Each donor's CD4 naive and CD4 memory cells filled three plates apiece, CD8 naive two, and CD8 memory one.

Study-level points and caveats: Rarefaction curves obtained for sorted subsets showed sequencing incomplete despite large depth.

Donors were healthy HIV-negative adults without recent acute infections or vaccinations. As handled by the study authors: In the immunoSEQ data, sequences were junction-only and lacked quality scores, so filtering differed. Profiling relied on immunoSEQ multiplex PCR, and the TCRdb table lists in-frame clones only, not all of them. That table supplies the V and J calls and clone size; D and trimming were determined from the DNA. This sample yields about 1 million clones, of which around 74% are seen a single time; roughly 1.4% belongs to the top ten. The sequenced sample consisted of memory CD4+ T cells sorted from blood. Documented subset: CD45RA-negative fraction. The sequence derives from a man between 18 and 29 years old in good health. The chain recombines TRBV5-5 with TRBJ2-3, with a tentative D call TRBD1 (5 bases). Written as DNA, the CDR3 is TGTGCCAGCAGCTTCTGGGGCGGCACAGATACGCAGTATTTT. Its protein product is CASSFWGGTDTQYF.